Below, 22 T cell receptor beta chains from the same sample are listed, as sequenced in a study of blood T cell repertoires in COVID-19. Produced via immunoSEQ multiplex PCR; TCRdb's table is partial and in-frame only. The top ten clones hold roughly 1.9% of a sample with about 400,000 clones, around 90% of them seen once. The sample taken for sequencing was PBMCs or T cells enriched from blood (not recorded which). The receptors here all came from a woman aged 35 to 49 with acute COVID-19.

The V and J genes are TRBV6-6 and TRBJ2-2; D might be TRBD1 (5 bases). Trimming stripped 6 bases from V and 1 base from J, with 12 bases between. Germline values: CDR1 MNHNY, CDR2 SVGAGI (reference sequence). There are 15 residues in the CDR3. This chain's CDR3 is CASSLRGLNTGELFF. CDR3 sequence (DNA): TGTGCCAGCAGCCTAAGGGGATTGAACACCGGGGAGCTGTTTTTT.

V and J are TRBV30 and TRBJ1-2; a weak D match, TRBD1 (5 bases). CDR3 size: 16 residues. Germline loops: CDR1 GTSNPN, CDR2 SVGIG (reference sequence). The V end lost 0 bases, the J end lost 4 bases, and 18 bases lay between the germline ends. Written as DNA, the CDR3 is TGTGCCTGGAGTGTAAGTGGGCCCTTGACAGTCTATGGCTACACCTTC. Encoded protein: CAWSVSGPLTVYGYTF.

CDR3 protein: CASSTLSGGLTDTQYF. The CDR3 bases are TGTGCCAGCAGTACCCTTAGCGGGGGGCTCACAGATACGCAGTATTTT. This chain joins TRBV27 and TRBJ2-3, with 10 bases that match TRBD2. The V gene end was trimmed by 5 bases and the J gene end by 2 bases; junction bases not matched to a gene: 7. The CDR3 spans 16 residues. Germline lookup yields CDR1 MNHEY and CDR2 SMNVEV (reference sequence).

This clone has at least ten counts. The chain has TRBV7-8 and TRBJ2-1, with D unclear. The germline gives CDR1 SGHVS, CDR2 FQNEAQ. Deletions cut 1 base from V and 2 bases from J, with 6 bases between. The CDR3 totals 14 residues. The DNA for the CDR3 is TGTGCCAGCAGCTTAGTCGGTCCCTACAATGAGCAGTTCTTC. Translated: CASSLVGPYNEQFF.

J is TRBJ1-6 and V is TRBV7-9; D is unclear. Germline V gene lookup returns CDR1 SEHNR and CDR2 FQNEAQ (reference sequence). The CDR3 is 13 residues long. V gave up 9 bases and J gave up 3 bases, with 9 bases separating them. Here the CDR3 reads CASARDYNSPLHF. The CDR3 DNA reads as TGTGCCAGTGCGAGAGACTATAATTCACCCCTCCACTTT.

Here the CDR3 reads CASSPGGEPEQYF. The CDR3 DNA is TGTGCCAGCAGCCCCGGGGGAGAGCCCGAGCAGTACTTC. The gene calls are TRBV6-5 and TRBJ2-7; perhaps TRBD2 as D (6 bases). Deletions cut 6 bases from V and 6 bases from J, with 15 bases between. The CDR3 is made up of 13 amino acids. CDR1 and CDR2 from the germline V gene are MNHEY and SVGAGI.

The DNA of the CDR3 is TGTGCCAGCAGCGTAGTTGGAGAAACTAGCGGGGGGGCTGAGCAGTTCTTC. This gives the protein CASSVVGETSGGAEQFF. The chain combines TRBV9 with TRBJ2-1, with 13 bases identical to TRBD2. The V segment lost 0 bases and the J segment 9 bases; nucleotides outside the gene matches: 9. Germline CDR1 SGDLS, CDR2 YYNGEE. The CDR3 runs 17 residues.

This clone showed up just once. V gene TRBV5-1 combines with J gene TRBJ2-3, with D perhaps matching TRBD1 (6 bases). Per germline, CDR1 SGHRS and CDR2 YFSETQ. This CDR3 region has 14 residues. Between the trimmed V and J ends, which lost 4 bases and 0 bases, there was a span of 9 bases. CDR3 nucleotides: TGCGCCAGCAGCCCCACAGGGAGCACAGATACGCAGTATTTT. This codes for CASSPTGSTDTQYF.

The chain has TRBV5-1 and TRBJ2-3; 11 bases agree with TRBD1. Germline V lookup: CDR1 SGHRS, CDR2 YFSETQ. V lost 4 bases to trimming and J lost 6 bases; unmatched junction nucleotides: 7. The CDR3 runs to 15 residues. CDR3 loop: CASSVGTGGVDTQYF. In DNA, the CDR3 is TGCGCCAGCAGCGTAGGGACAGGGGGAGTGGATACGCAGTATTTT. Full variable domain (missing parts from reference TRBV5-1 and TRBJ2-3): KAGVTQTPRYLIKTRGQQVTLSCSPISGHRSVSWYQQTPGQGLQFLFEYFSETQRNKGNFPGRFSGRQFSNSRSEMNVSTLELGDSALYLCASSVGTGGVDTQYFGPGTRLTVL.

This clone was detected only once. This sample includes further DNA sequences coding for the same CDR3. J is TRBJ1-1 and V is TRBV20-1, with D possibly matching TRBD1 (6 bases). Trimming pared 3 bases from V and 8 bases from J, leaving 7 bases between. Germline V gene sequence: CDR1 DFQATT, CDR2 SNEGSKA (reference sequence). The CDR3 consists of 10 residues. CDR3: CSASRGEAFF. The CDR3 DNA reads TGCAGTGCTAGCAGGGGCGAAGCTTTCTTT.

The V call is TRBV19, the J call TRBJ1-3; weak D call: TRBD1 (6 bases). Trimming pared 3 bases from V and 4 bases from J, leaving 13 bases between. Germline lookup yields CDR1 LNHDA and CDR2 SQIVND (reference sequence). CDR3 size: 15 residues. The CDR3 DNA follows: TGTGCCAGTAGTATTCGGCAGGGGAGCGGAAACACCATATATTTT. Translated: CASSIRQGSGNTIYF.

The gene calls are TRBV27 and TRBJ2-5; weak D call: TRBD1 (7 bases). The V gene lost 5 bases and the J gene lost 5 bases, with 21 bases spanning the gap. Germline V gene data show CDR1 as MNHEY and CDR2 as SMNVEV (reference sequence). The CDR3 has 16 residues. CDR3 amino acids: CASSQLGRGARETQYF. CDR3 nucleotide sequence: TGTGCCAGCAGTCAATTAGGCAGGGGGGCGCGTGAGACCCAGTACTTC.

The chain joins TRBV11-2 to TRBJ2-2, with D possibly matching TRBD1 (6 bases). V was shortened by 5 bases and J by 8 bases, with 15 bases between the two germline ends. CDR1 is SGHAT, CDR2 FQNNGV, per germline. This CDR3 comprises 14 residues. The CDR3 spells CASSPEQGSGELFF. The CDR3 DNA reads TGTGCCAGCAGCCCAGAACAGGGCTCGGGGGAGCTGTTTTTT.

J is TRBJ1-1 and V is TRBV2; 8 bases agree with TRBD1. Germline CDR1 and CDR2: SNHLY and FYNNEI. Trimming took 6 bases from V and 1 from J; bases not matched to a gene: 13. The CDR3 is 17 residues long. In nucleotides, the CDR3 is TGTGCCAGCAGGCGACAGGGGCCGTCCCGAGGGAACACTGAAGCTTTCTTT. Translated, it gives CASRRQGPSRGNTEAFF.

V gene TRBV30 combines with J gene TRBJ1-2; weak D call: TRBD1 (6 bases). There are 13 residues in the CDR3. Trimming removed 3 bases at V and 4 bases at J, with 12 bases between. The germline CDR1 and CDR2 sequences are GTSNPN and SVGIG (reference sequence). The CDR3 is CAWSEGTSYGYTF. CDR3 nucleotides: TGTGCCTGGAGCGAAGGGACAAGCTATGGCTACACCTTC.

The chain combines TRBV12-2 with TRBJ2-5; the DNA was not used to check the table's D call, TRBD2. TRBV12-2 is a known pseudogene. The CDR3 spans 16 residues. DNA of the CDR3: TGTGCAAGTCGCACTGACCCAAGCGGGGACAAAAAGACCCAGTACTTC. Translation gives CASRTDPSGDKKTQYF.

This clone has a single count. The V call is TRBV6-5, the J call TRBJ1-4, with TRBD1 matching over 9 bases. V lost 8 bases to trimming and J lost 4 bases; unmatched junction nucleotides: 2. The CDR3 spans 13 residues. The germline gives CDR1 MNHEY, CDR2 SVGAGI. The CDR3 spells CASRDRVNEKLFF. The CDR3 DNA reads as TGTGCCAGCCGGGACAGGGTTAATGAAAAACTGTTTTTT.

The V call is TRBV9, the J call TRBJ2-5, with TRBD2 matching over 9 bases. This CDR3 is 18 amino acids long. In germline, CDR1 is SGDLS, CDR2 YYNGEE. Unmatched junction bases numbered 11, after V lost 0 bases and J lost 2 bases. This CDR3 reads CASSVGVAGALSQETQYF. The CDR3, as DNA: TGTGCCAGCAGCGTAGGGGTAGCGGGGGCCCTCTCTCAAGAGACCCAGTACTTC.

This chain connects TRBV6-2 or TRBV6-3 to TRBJ2-6; the D is unclear. V lost 5 bases and J 1 base, leaving 3 bases between the germline ends. The CDR3 runs 13 residues. The germline CDR1 and CDR2 sequences are MNHEY and SVGEGT. As DNA, the CDR3 is TGTGCCAGCAGTCGTTCTGGGGCCAACGTCCTGACTTTC. Amino acids: CASSRSGANVLTF.

This chain uses TRBV9 with TRBJ2-1, with TRBD2 identical over 9 bases. V was clipped by 0 bases and J by 5 bases; unmatched bases: 6. This CDR3 has 16 amino acids. Germline loops: CDR1 SGDLS, CDR2 YYNGEE. The CDR3, as DNA: TGTGCCAGCAGCGTAGCGGGTAGCGGGGGAAACAATGAGCAGTTCTTC. Residues: CASSVAGSGGNNEQFF.

This chain links TRBV19 with TRBJ1-1; the match to TRBD1 covers 9 bases. This CDR3 has 14 amino acids. In germline, CDR1 is LNHDA, CDR2 SQIVND (reference sequence). Losses at the gene ends were 6 bases for V and 1 base for J; bases not matched to a gene: 3. The CDR3 reads CASRQGQGNTEAFF. DNA for the CDR3: TGTGCCAGTAGGCAGGGACAGGGGAACACTGAAGCTTTCTTT. The variable domain in full, with the rest retrieved from reference TRBV19 and TRBJ1-1, is DGGITQSPKYLFRKEGQNVTLSCEQNLNHDAMYWYRQDPGQGLRLIYYSQIVNDFQKGDIAEGYSVSREKKESFPLTVTSAQKNPTAFYLCASRQGQGNTEAFFGQGTRLTVV.

Only one count was recorded for this clone. The chain carries TRBV15 and TRBJ1-6, with D possibly being TRBD1 (5 bases). The CDR3 spans 16 residues. The V gene's germline CDR1 is LNHNV and CDR2 YYDKDF (reference sequence). V was clipped by 3 bases and J by 6 bases, with 15 bases between them. The CDR3 DNA is TGTGCCACCAGCAGGGGGAAGGACACCTCTAATTCACCCCTCCACTTT. Residues: CATSRGKDTSNSPLHF. The complete variable domain, with remaining parts taken from reference TRBV15 and TRBJ1-6, reads DAMVIQNPRYQVTQFGKPVTLSCSQTLNHNVMYWYQQKSSQAPKLLFHYYDKDFNNEADTPDNFQSRRPNTSFCFLDIRSPGLGDTAMYLCATSRGKDTSNSPLHFGNGTRLTVT.